This TCR beta chain was sequenced for a study of CD8+CD57+ T cells in acquired aplastic anemia. Study-wide context: Each DNA sample taken from sorted CD4+ and CD8+ cells came to about 3.2 ug on average.

V dropped 5 bases and J dropped 0 bases, with 14 bases sitting between them. The CDR3 consists of 15 residues. Per germline, CDR1 SGHTA and CDR2 FQGTGA. About this clonotype itself: Its specificity is unknown.

Overall study findings and caveats: There were over 25 CD8+ CDR3 sequences that occurred in both patients and controls.

The template for TCR beta VDJ and CDR3 sequence profiling was genomic DNA. TCRdb reanalysed the reads using MiXCR and keeps one entry per CDR3 protein. Found here are over 150,000 distinct CDR3 sequences, 45% to 60% of them singletons; the top ten hold approximately 13%. In patients chosen for sequencing, flow cytometry had shown CD8+CD57+ cell expansion. Severe acquired aplastic anemia was the diagnosis recorded for all patients. At the time of blood sampling, patients had not yet received any therapy. V usage is TRBV7-3 and J usage is TRBJ2-7; D is undetermined. The TCR sequence derives from a human donor with aplastic anemia. The sequencing sample was made of sorted CD4+, CD8+, or CD8+CD57+ T cells (not recorded which) from PBMCs. The CDR3: CASSQWPSNSYEQYF. DNA for the CDR3: TGTGCCAGCAGCCAATGGCCCAGCAACTCCTACGAGCAGTACTTC.